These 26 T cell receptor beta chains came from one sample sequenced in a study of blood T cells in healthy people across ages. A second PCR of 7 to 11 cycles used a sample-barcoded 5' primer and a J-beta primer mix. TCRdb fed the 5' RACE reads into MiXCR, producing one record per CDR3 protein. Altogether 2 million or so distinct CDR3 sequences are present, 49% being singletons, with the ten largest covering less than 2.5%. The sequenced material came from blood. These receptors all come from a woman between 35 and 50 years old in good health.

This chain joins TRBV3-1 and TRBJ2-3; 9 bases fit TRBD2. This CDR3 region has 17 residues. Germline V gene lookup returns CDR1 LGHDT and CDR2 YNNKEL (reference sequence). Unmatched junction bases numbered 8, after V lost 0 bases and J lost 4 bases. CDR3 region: CASSQDPAGGQSDTQYF. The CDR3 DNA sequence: TGTGCCAGCAGCCAAGATCCGGCGGGGGGGCAGTCAGATACGCAGTATTTT.

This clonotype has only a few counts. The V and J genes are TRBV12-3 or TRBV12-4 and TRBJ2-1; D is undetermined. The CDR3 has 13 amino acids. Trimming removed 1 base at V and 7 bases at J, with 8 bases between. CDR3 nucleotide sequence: TGTGCCAGCAGTTTAGTGTCAAGGAATGAGCAGTTCTTC. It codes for CASSLVSRNEQFF.

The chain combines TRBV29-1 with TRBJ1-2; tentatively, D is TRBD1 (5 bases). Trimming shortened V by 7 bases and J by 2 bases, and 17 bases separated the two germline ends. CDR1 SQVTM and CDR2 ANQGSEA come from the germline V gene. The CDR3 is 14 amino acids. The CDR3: CSASAGKTNYGYTF. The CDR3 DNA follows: TGCAGCGCCTCAGCAGGGAAAACGAACTATGGCTACACCTTC.

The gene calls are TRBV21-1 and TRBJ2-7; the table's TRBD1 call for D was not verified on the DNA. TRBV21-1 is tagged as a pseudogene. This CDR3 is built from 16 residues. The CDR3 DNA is TGTGCCAGCAGCGAGCGGACAGGGGTCTACTCCTACGAGCAGTACTTC. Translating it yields CASSERTGVYSYEQYF.

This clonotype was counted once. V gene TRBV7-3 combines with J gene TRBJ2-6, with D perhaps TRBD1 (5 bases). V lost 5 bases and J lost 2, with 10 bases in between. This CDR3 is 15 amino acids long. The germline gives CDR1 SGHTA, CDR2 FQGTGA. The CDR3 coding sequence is TGTGCCAGCAGCCCAGAAGGGGCTGGGGCCAACGTCCTGACTTTC. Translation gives CASSPEGAGANVLTF.

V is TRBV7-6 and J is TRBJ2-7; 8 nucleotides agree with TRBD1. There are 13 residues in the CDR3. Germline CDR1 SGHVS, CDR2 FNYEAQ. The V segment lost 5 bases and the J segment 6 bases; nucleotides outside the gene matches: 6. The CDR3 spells CASSQKTGVEQYF. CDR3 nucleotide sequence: TGTGCCAGCAGCCAAAAGACAGGGGTCGAGCAGTACTTC.

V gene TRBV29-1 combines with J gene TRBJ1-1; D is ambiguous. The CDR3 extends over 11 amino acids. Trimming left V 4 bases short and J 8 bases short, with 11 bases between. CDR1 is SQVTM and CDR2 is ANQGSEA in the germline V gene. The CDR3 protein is CSVAGRSEAFF. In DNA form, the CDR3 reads TGCAGCGTTGCAGGTCGGAGCGAAGCTTTCTTT.

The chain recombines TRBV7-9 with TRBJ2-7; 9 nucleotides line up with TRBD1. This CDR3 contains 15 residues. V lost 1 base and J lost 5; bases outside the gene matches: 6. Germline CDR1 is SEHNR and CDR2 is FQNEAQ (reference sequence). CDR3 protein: CASSLGGTGSDEQYF. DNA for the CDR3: TGTGCCAGCAGCTTAGGCGGGACAGGGTCCGACGAGCAGTACTTC.

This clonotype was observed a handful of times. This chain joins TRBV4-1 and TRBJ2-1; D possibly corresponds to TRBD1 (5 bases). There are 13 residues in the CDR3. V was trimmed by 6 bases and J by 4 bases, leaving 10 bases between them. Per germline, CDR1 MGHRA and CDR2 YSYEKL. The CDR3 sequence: CASRLTEYNEQFF. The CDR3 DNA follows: TGCGCCAGCAGACTGACAGAATACAATGAGCAGTTCTTC.

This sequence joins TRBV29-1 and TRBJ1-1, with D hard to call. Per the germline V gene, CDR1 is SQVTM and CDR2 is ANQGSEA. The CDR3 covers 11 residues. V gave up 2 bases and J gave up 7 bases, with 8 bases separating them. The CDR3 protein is CSVESGGEAFF. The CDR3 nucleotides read TGCAGCGTTGAATCCGGAGGTGAAGCTTTCTTT. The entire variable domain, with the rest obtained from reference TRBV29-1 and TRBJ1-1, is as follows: SAVISQKPSRDICQRGTSLTIQCQVDSQVTMMFWYRQQPGQSLTLIATANQGSEATYESGFVIDKFPISRPNLTFSTLTVSNMSPEDSSIYLCSVESGGEAFFGQGTRLTVV.

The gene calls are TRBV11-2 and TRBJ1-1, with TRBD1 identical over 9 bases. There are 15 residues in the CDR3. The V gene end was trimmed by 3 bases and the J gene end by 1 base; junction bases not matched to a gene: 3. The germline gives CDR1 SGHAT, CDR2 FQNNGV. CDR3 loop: CASSFMGQGNTEAFF. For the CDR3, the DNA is TGTGCCAGCAGCTTTATGGGACAGGGGAACACTGAAGCTTTCTTT.

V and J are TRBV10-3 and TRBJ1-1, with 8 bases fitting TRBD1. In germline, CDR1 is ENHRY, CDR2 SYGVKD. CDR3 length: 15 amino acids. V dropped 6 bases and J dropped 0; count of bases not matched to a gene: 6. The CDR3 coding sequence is TGTGCCATCAGGGACTCGACAGGGGTGAACACTGAAGCTTTCTTT. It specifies CAIRDSTGVNTEAFF.

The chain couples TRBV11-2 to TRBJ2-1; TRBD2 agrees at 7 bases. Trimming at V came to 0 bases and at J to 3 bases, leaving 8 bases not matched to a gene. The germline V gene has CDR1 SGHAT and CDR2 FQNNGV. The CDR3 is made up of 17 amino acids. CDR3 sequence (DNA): TGTGCCAGCAGCTTAGATGATCTAGCGGAAGACTACAATGAGCAGTTCTTC. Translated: CASSLDDLAEDYNEQFF.

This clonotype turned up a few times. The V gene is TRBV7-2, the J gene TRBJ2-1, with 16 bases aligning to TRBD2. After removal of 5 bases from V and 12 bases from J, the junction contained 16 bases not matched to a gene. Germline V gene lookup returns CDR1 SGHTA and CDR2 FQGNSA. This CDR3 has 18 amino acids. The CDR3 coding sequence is TGTGCCAGCAGCCGAGGGACTAGCGGGGGGGGCATAAGCATATGGCAGTTCTTC. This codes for CASSRGTSGGGISIWQFF.

As DNA, the CDR3 is TGTGCCACCAGTGATTCTCCGGGACAGTTCAATGAGCAGTTCTTC. Translated: CATSDSPGQFNEQFF. This chain joins TRBV24-1 and TRBJ2-1; 7 bases align to TRBD1. Losses at the gene ends were 2 bases for V and 6 bases for J; bases not matched to a gene: 6. CDR3 length: 15 amino acids. Germline V gene sequence: CDR1 KGHDR, CDR2 SFDVKD.

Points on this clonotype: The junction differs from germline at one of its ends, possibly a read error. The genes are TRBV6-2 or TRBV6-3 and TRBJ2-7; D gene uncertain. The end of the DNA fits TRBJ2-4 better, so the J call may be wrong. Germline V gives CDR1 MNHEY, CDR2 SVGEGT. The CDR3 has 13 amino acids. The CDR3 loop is CASSDSETGIQYF. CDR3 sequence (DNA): TGTGCCAGCAGTGACTCCGAGACGGGCATTCAGTACTTC.

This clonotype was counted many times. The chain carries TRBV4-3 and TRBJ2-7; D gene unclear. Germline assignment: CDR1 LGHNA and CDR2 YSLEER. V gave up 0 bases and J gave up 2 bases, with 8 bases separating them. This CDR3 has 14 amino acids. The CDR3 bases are TGCGCCAGCAGCCAAGAGTCAGTTACCTACGAGCAGTACTTC. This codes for CASSQESVTYEQYF.

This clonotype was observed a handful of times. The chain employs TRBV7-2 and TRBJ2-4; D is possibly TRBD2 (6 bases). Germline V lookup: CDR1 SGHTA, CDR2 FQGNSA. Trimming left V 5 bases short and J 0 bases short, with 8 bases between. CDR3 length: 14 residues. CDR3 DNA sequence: TGTGCCAGCAGCGGGACTCTAGCCAAAAACATTCAGTACTTC. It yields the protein CASSGTLAKNIQYF.

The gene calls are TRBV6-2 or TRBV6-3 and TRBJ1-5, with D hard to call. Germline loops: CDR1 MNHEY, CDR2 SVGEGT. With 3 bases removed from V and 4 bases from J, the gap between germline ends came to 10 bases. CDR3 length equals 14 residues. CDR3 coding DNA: TGTGCCAGCAGTTATCCGCGGCGGAATCAGCCCCAGCATTTT. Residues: CASSYPRRNQPQHF.

The CDR3 spells CASSVGMQETQYF. The CDR3 DNA reads TGTGCCAGCAGCGTAGGTATGCAAGAGACCCAGTACTTC. The V and J genes are TRBV9 and TRBJ2-5; D is unresolved. Trimming left V 0 bases short and J 2 bases short, with 5 bases between. The germline CDR1 and CDR2 sequences are SGDLS and YYNGEE. The CDR3 sequence is 13 residues long.

The CDR3 coding sequence is TGTGCCAGCAGCCAAGGCCTTAGACTAGGGACCCTTAGCCAGTACTTC. Its translation is CASSQGLRLGTLSQYF. V and J are TRBV3-1 and TRBJ2-4; tentative D call: TRBD2 (6 bases). The ends were cut back, 1 base at V and 13 bases at J, with 23 bases in the middle. The CDR3 consists of 16 residues. Germline loops: CDR1 LGHDT, CDR2 YNNKEL (reference sequence).

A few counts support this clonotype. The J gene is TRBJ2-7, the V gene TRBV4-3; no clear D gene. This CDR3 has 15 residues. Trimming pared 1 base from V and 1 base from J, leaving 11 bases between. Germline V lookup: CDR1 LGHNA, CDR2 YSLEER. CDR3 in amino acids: CASSQGIGGSYEQYF. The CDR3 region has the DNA TGCGCCAGCAGCCAAGGGATAGGCGGTTCCTACGAGCAGTACTTC.

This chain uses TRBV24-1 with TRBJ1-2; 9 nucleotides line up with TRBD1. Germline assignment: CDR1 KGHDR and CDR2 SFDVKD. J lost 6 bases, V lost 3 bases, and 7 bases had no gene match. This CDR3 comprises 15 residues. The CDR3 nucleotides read TGTGCCACCAGTGATCCCGGGACAGGGATCGATGGCTACACCTTC. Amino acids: CATSDPGTGIDGYTF.

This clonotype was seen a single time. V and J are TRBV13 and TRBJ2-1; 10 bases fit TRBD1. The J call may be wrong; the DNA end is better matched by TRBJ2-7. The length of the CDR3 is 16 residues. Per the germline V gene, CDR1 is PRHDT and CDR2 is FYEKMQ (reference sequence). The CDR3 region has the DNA TGTGCCAGCAGCCAGGGACAGGGGAATTATTACAATGAGCAGTACTTC. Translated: CASSQGQGNYYNEQYF.

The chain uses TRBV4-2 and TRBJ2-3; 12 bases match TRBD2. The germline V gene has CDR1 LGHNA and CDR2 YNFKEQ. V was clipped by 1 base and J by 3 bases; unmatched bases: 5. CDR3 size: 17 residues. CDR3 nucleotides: TGTGCCAGCAGCCAAGCTCCTAGCGGGGGGGCAACAGATACGCAGTATTTT. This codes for CASSQAPSGGATDTQYF.

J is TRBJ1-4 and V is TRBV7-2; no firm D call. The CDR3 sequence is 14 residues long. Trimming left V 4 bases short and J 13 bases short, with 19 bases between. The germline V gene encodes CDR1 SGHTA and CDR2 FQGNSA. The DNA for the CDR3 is TGTGCCAGCAGCTATTCAACAGCTGGGGTTGGACTGTTTTTT. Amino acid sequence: CASSYSTAGVGLFF.